In this sample, the clone carrying this T cell receptor (beta chain) turned up many times. Its antigen is as yet unknown. The data were taken from a study of CD8 T cells in ankylosing spondylitis. CDR1 and CDR2 (germline): MGHRA, YSYEKL. Trimming pared 0 bases from V and 1 base from J, leaving 14 bases between. The CDR3 runs to 17 residues. TCRdb passed the 5' RACE reads through MiXCR, listing each CDR3 protein once. The sample contains around 94,000 distinct CDR3 sequences, about 9% of which appear only once. Study findings and constraints: What appeared characteristic of ankylosing spondylitis blood was a TCR beta motif of fewer than ten highly homologous variants.

Sequencing was performed on blood, either unsorted or a sorted T cell fraction (not recorded which). The sequence was collected from a male donor with ankylosing spondylitis. J is TRBJ2-3 and V is TRBV4-1; possibly TRBD2 for D (5 bases). The DNA of the CDR3 is TGCGCCAGCAGCCAAGATGTGACTACCGTCCGCACAGATACGCAGTATTTT. Protein sequence: CASSQDVTTVRTDTQYF.